The rows below give T cell receptor beta chains drawn from one sample of a study of blood T cell repertoires in COVID-19. Assay: immunoSEQ multiplex PCR; the TCRdb copy retains only in-frame clones and omits some. Altogether 90,000 or so clones are present, 65% to 90% being singletons, with the ten largest covering more than 1%. The sample was peripheral blood. The receptors were gathered from an elderly man with active or convalescent COVID-19. CDR3s include the opening cysteine and the closing phenylalanine or tryptophan. The D gene is left open where the match is weak.

TRBV29-1,.,TRBJ2-1,TGCAGCGGAGCTACGTACAATGAGCAGTTCTTC,CSGATYNEQFF
TRBV14,.,TRBJ2-1,TGTGCCAGCAGCCAAGTTGGGGTACTAGCTGGCAATGAGCAGTTCTTC,CASSQVGVLAGNEQFF
TRBV18,TRBD2,TRBJ2-1,TGTGCCAGCTCACCCGGCCGGCTAGCGGGGACAGACAATGAGCAGTTCTTC,CASSPGRLAGTDNEQFF
TRBV4-3,.,TRBJ1-3,TGCGCCAGCAGCCAGGACACATACTCTGGAAACACCATATATTTT,CASSQDTYSGNTIYF
TRBV9,TRBD2,TRBJ2-1,TGTGCCAGCAGCGCCAGCGGGAGTTCGGGCCGGGGCACCTACAATGAGCAGTTCTTC,CASSASGSSGRGTYNEQFF
TRBV6-6,TRBD2,TRBJ2-3,TGTGCCAGCAGTTACTCCAGCGGGAGGCCCACAGATACGCAGTATTTT,CASSYSSGRPTDTQYF
TRBV30,TRBD2,TRBJ2-7,TGTGCCTGGAGCCCCGGGGGGAGCGTCTCCTACGAGCAGTACTTC,CAWSPGGSVSYEQYF
TRBV20-1,TRBD2,TRBJ2-1,TGCAGTGCTAGTCTGGGGACTACCACATACAATGAGCAGTTCTTC,CSASLGTTTYNEQFF
TRBV28,TRBD1,TRBJ1-5,TGTGCCAGCGGCAACGGACAGGGTAATCAGCCCCAGCATTTT,CASGNGQGNQPQHF
TRBV6-5,.,TRBJ2-7,TGTGCCAGCAGCCAATCCTCTATTAGCAACTACGAGCAGTACTTC,CASSQSSISNYEQYF
TRBV20-1,.,TRBJ2-1,TGCAGTGCTAGAGCAGACAGAGAGCAGTTCTTC,CSARADREQFF
TRBV27,TRBD2,TRBJ2-7,TGTGCCAGCAGGCCGGGACTAGCGACCTCCTACGAGCAGTACTTC,CASRPGLATSYEQYF
TRBV19,.,TRBJ2-5,TGTGCCAGTAGTTGGCCGGGAGTAGGAGGAGAGACCCAGTACTTC,CASSWPGVGGETQYF
TRBV5-6,TRBD2,TRBJ2-6,TGTGCCAGCAGCCGGACTAGCTTGAATGGGGCCAACGTCCTGACTTTC,CASSRTSLNGANVLTF
TRBV20-1,.,TRBJ1-2,TGCAGTGCTAACAGGGCGGGCTACACCTTC,CSANRAGYTF
TRBV30,.,TRBJ2-3,TGTGCCTTTAGCGGAGCCACAGATACGCAGTATTTT,CAFSGATDTQYF
TRBV5-8,TRBD1,TRBJ2-1,TGTGCCAGCAGCTCCGTTTTGGGACAGGGGGCCGATGAGCAGTTCTTC,CASSSVLGQGADEQFF
TRBV7-9,TRBD2,TRBJ2-4,TGTGCCAGCAGCTTGGGACTAGACAACATTCAGTACTTC,CASSLGLDNIQYF
TRBV9,.,TRBJ2-3,TGTGCCACCACGCCCCCCCCGGGAGTCTTGCCAGATACGCAGTATTTT,CATTPPPGVLPDTQYF
TRBV20-1,.,TRBJ2-3,TGCAGTGCCGGTGTTGAGCAGTATTTT,CSAGVEQYF
TRBV4-2,TRBD2,TRBJ2-2,TGTGCCAGCAGCCAAGTAGGTTTGGGGGGGAGTCAGGGCACCGGGGAGCTGTTTTTT,CASSQVGLGGSQGTGELFF
TRBV2,TRBD2,TRBJ2-1,TGTGCCAGCAGTGGGAGGACTAGCGGGAGGTCCTACAATGAGCAGTTCTTC,CASSGRTSGRSYNEQFF
TRBV9,TRBD1,TRBJ1-1,TGTGCCAGCAGCGTAAGGGGGCGGGGGAACACTGAAGCTTTCTTT,CASSVRGRGNTEAFF
TRBV12-3/TRBV12-4,.,TRBJ1-3,TGTGCCAGCAGACGACAGGCACGAAACACCATATATTTT,CASRRQARNTIYF
TRBV2,.,TRBJ1-1,TGTGCCAGCAGTGTGCGGGGTGGAAACACTGAAGCTTTCTTT,CASSVRGGNTEAFF
TRBV9,TRBD2,TRBJ2-1,TGTGCCAGCACCAAGACTAGCGGGACTTACAATGAGCAGTTCTTC,CASTKTSGTYNEQFF
TRBV5-8,TRBD1,TRBJ2-3,TGTGCCAGCAGCCCGGACAGGGCCCGCACAGATACGCAGTATTTT,CASSPDRARTDTQYF
TRBV2,TRBD2,TRBJ2-1,TGTGCCAGCAGTGCACGACTAGCTAGTGAGCAGTTCTTC,CASSARLASEQFF
TRBV18,TRBD1,TRBJ2-7,TGTGCCAGCTCACCAAACAGGGGATCCTACGAGCAGTACTTC,CASSPNRGSYEQYF
TRBV25-1,TRBD1,TRBJ1-2,TGTGCCAGCAGGTCGGGACAGGGGGCCAGTGGCTACACCTTC,CASRSGQGASGYTF